This T cell receptor (beta chain) was sequenced for a study of human T cells and chemical hapten exposure. TCRdb ran MiXCR on the RACE reads and lists one entry per CDR3 protein. This table has about 49,000 distinct CDR3 sequences, around 9.3% appearing once. Time point noted: patch test 1, 2 weeks after DPC sensitization. Treatment of the sample: therapeutic diphenylcyclopropenone sensitization with weekly scalp DPC. Germline assignment: CDR1 SQVTM and CDR2 ANQGSEA. Germline trimming cut 5 bases from V and 5 bases from J; bases unmatched to any gene: 14. This CDR3 spans 16 amino acids. Ten or more counts support this clonotype.

The source material was whole blood, sampled in connection with sensitization to the hapten diphenylcyclopropenone (DPC). The chain joins TRBV29-1 to TRBJ1-2, with 10 bases lining up with TRBD1. The receptor comes from a woman between 45 and 60 years old with alopecia areata. Some clones in this sample may be carry-over from other donors' samples. The CDR3 bases are TGCAGCGTTAGGCACCCGGGACAGGGGCGTTCGTATGGCTACACCTTC. Amino acid sequence: CSVRHPGQGRSYGYTF.